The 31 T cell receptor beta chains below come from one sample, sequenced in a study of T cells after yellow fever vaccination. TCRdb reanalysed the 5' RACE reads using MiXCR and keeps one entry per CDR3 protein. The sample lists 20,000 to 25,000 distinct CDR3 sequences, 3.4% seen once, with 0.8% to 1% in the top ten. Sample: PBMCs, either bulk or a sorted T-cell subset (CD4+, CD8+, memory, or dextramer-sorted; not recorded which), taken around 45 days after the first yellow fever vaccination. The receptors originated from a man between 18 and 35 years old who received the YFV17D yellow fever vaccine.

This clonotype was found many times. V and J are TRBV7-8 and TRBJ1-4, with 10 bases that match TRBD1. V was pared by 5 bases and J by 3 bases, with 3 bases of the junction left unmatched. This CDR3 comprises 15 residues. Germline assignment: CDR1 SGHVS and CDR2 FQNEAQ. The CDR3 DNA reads TGTGCCAGCAGCCGACAGGGGGCGGCTAATGAAAAACTGTTTTTT. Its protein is CASSRQGAANEKLFF.

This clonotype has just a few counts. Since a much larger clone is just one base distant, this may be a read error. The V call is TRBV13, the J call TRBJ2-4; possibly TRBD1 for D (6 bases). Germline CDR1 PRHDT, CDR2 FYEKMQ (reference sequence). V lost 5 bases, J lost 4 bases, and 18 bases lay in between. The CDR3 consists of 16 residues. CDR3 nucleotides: TGTGCCAGCAGCCCTACGCTGGGGGCAGGAAAAAACATTCAGTACTTC. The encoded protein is CASSPTLGAGKNIQYF.

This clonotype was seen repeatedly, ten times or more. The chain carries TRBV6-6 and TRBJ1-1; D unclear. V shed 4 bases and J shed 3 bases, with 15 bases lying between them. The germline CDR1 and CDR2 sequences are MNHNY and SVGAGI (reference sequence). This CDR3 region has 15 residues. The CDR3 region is CASSLDMWGDTEAFF. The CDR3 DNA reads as TGTGCCAGCAGTTTAGATATGTGGGGTGACACTGAAGCTTTCTTT.

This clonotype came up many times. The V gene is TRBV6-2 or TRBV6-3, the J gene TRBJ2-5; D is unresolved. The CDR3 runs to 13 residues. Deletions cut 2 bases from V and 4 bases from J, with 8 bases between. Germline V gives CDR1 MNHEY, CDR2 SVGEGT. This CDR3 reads CASSYPSGETQYF. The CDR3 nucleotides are TGTGCCAGCAGTTACCCCTCGGGAGAGACCCAGTACTTC.

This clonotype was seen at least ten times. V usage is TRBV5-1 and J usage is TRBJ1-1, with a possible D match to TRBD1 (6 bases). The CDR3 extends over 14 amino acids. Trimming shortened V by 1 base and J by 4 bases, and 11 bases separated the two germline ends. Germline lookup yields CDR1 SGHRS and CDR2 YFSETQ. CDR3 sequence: CASSLRGRVTEAFF. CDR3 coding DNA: TGCGCCAGCAGCTTGAGGGGGAGGGTCACTGAAGCTTTCTTT. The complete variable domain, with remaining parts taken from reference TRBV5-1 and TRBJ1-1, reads KAGVTQTPRYLIKTRGQQVTLSCSPISGHRSVSWYQQTPGQGLQFLFEYFSETQRNKGNFPGRFSGRQFSNSRSEMNVSTLELGDSALYLCASSLRGRVTEAFFGQGTRLTVV.

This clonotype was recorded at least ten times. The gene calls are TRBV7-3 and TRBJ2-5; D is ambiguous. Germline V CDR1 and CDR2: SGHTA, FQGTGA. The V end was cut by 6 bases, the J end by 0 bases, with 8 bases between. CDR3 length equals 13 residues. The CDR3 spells CASSWYHQETQYF. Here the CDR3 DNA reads TGTGCCAGCAGTTGGTACCACCAAGAGACCCAGTACTTC.

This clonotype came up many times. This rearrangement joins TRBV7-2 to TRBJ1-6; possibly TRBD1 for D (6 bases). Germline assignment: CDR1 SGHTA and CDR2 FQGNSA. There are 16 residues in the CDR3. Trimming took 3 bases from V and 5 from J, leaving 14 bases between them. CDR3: CASSFGGGRNNSPLHF. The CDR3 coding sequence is TGTGCCAGCAGCTTCGGTGGGGGCAGGAATAATTCACCCCTCCACTTT.

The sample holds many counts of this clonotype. CDR3 DNA sequence: TGTGCGATAGGACAGATGGATCAGCCCCAGCATTTT. As protein: CAIGQMDQPQHF. The chain has TRBV19 and TRBJ1-5; D might be TRBD1 (6 bases). The CDR3 loop spans 12 amino acids. Germline values: CDR1 LNHDA, CDR2 SQIVND (reference sequence).

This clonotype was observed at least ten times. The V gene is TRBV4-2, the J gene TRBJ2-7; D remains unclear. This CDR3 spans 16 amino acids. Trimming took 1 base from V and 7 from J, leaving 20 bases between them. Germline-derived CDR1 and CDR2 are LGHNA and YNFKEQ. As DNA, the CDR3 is TGTGCCAGCAGCCAAGTACACGGAGCGCCCCTGGCTGAGCAGTACTTC. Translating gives CASSQVHGAPLAEQYF.

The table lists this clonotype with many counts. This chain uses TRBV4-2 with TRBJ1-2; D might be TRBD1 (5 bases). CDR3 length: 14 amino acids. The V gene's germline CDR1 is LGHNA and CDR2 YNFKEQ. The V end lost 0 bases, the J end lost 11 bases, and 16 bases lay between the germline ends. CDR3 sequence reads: CASSQEIGQGRYTF. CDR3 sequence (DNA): TGTGCCAGCAGCCAAGAGATCGGGCAGGGAAGGTACACCTTC.

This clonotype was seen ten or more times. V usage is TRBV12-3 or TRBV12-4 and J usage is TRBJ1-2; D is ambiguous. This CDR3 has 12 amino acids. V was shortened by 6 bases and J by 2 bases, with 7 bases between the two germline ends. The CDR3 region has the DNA TGTGCCAGCAGAGGGAGGAACTATGGCTACACCTTC. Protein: CASRGRNYGYTF.

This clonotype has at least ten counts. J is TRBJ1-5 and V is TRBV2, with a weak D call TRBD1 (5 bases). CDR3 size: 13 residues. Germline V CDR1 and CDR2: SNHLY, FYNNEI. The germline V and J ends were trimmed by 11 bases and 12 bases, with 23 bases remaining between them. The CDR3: CAGGTALAGIQHF. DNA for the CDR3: TGTGCCGGAGGGACGGCCCTTGCCGGGATCCAGCATTTT.

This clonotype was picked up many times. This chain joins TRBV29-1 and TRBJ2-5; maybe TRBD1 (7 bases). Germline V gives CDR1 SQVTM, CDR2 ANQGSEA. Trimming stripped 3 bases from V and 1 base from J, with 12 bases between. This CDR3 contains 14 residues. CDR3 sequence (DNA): TGCAGCGTTGAGGAGGGGGCGATCCAAGAGACCCAGTACTTC. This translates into CSVEEGAIQETQYF. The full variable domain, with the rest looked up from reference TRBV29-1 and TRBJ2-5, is SAVISQKPSRDICQRGTSLTIQCQVDSQVTMMFWYRQQPGQSLTLIATANQGSEATYESGFVIDKFPISRPNLTFSTLTVSNMSPEDSSIYLCSVEEGAIQETQYFGPGTRLLVL.

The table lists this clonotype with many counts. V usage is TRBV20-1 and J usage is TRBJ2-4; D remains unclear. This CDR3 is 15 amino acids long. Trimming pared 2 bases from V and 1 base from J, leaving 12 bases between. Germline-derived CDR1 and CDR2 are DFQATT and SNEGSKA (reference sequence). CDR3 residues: CSARNPRSAKNIQYF. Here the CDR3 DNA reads TGCAGTGCTAGAAACCCTAGATCGGCCAAAAACATTCAGTACTTC.

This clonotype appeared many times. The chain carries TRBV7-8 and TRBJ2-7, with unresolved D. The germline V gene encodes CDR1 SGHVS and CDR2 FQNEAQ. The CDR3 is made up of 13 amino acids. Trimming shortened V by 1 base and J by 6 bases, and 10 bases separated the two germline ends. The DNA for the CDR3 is TGTGCCAGCAGCTTAGAGGTCCTTGCCGAGCAGTACGTC. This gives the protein CASSLEVLAEQYV.

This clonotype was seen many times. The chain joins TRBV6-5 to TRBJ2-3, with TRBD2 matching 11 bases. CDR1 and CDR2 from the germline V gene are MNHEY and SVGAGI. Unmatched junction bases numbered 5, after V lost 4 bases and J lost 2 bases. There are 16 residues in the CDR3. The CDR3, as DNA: TGTGCCAGCAGTTCTAGCGGGGGGCTAGACACAGATACGCAGTATTTT. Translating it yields CASSSSGGLDTDTQYF.

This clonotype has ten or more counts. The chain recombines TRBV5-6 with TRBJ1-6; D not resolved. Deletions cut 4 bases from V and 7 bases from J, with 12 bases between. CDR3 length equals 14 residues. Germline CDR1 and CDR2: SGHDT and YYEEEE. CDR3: CASSRGRVNSPLHF. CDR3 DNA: TGTGCCAGCAGCCGAGGTAGGGTAAATTCACCCCTCCACTTT.

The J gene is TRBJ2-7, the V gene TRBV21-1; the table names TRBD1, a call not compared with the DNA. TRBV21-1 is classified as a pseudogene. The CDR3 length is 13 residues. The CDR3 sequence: CASRRGIHYGQYV. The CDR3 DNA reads TGTGCCAGCAGACGGGGGATACACTACGGGCAGTACGTC.

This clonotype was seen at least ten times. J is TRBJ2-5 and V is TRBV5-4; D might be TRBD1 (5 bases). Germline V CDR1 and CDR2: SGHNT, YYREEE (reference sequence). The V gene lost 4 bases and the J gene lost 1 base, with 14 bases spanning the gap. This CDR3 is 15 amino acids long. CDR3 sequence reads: CASSPTIGAQETQYF. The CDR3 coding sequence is TGTGCCAGCAGCCCCACGATAGGGGCCCAAGAGACCCAGTACTTC. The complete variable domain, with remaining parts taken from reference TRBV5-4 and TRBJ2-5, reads ETGVTQSPTHLIKTRGQQVTLRCSSQSGHNTVSWYQQALGQGPQFIFQYYREEENGRGNFPPRFSGLQFPNYSSELNVNALELDDSALYLCASSPTIGAQETQYFGPGTRLLVL.

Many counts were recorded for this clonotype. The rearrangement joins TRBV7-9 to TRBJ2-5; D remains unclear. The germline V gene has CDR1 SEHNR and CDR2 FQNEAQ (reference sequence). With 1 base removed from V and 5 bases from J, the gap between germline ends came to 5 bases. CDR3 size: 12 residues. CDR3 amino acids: CASSLEAETQYF. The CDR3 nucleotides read TGTGCCAGCAGCTTAGAGGCGGAGACCCAGTACTTC.

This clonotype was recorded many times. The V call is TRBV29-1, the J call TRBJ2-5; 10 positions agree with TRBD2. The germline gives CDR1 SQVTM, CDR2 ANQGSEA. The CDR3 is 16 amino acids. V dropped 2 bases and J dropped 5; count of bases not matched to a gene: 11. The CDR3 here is CSVETQRGGVRETQYF. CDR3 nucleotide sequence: TGCAGCGTTGAAACCCAGCGGGGGGGCGTAAGGGAGACCCAGTACTTC.

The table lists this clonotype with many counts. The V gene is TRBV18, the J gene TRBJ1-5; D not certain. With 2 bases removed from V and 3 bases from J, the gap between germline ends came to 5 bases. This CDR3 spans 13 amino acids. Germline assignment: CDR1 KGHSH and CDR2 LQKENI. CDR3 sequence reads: CASSPGTNQPQHF. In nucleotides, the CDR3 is TGTGCCAGCTCACCAGGAACCAATCAGCCCCAGCATTTT. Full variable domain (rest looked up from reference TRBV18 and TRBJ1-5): NAGVMQNPRHLVRRRGQEARLRCSPMKGHSHVYWYRQLPEEGLKFMVYLQKENIIDESGMPKERFSAEFPKEGPSILRIQQVVRGDSAAYFCASSPGTNQPQHFGDGTRLSIL.

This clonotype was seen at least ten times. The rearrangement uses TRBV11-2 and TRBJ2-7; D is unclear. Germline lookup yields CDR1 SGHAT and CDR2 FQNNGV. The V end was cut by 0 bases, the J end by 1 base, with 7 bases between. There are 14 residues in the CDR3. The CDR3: CASSLEPGSYEQYV. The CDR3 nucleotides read TGTGCCAGCAGCTTAGAACCGGGTTCCTACGAGCAGTACGTC.

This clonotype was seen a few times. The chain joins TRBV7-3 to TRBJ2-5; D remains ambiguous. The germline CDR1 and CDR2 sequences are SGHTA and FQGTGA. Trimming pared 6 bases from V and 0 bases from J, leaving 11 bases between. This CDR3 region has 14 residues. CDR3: CASSPNGYQETQYF. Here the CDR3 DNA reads TGTGCCAGCAGTCCAAATGGGTACCAAGAGACCCAGTACTTC.

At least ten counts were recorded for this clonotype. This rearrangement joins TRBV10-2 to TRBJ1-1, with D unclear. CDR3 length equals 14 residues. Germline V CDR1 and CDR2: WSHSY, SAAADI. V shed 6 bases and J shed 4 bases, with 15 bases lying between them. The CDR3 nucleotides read TGCGCCAGCAGGAGGGATTTCTCCTCCACTGAAGCTTTCTTT. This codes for CASRRDFSSTEAFF.

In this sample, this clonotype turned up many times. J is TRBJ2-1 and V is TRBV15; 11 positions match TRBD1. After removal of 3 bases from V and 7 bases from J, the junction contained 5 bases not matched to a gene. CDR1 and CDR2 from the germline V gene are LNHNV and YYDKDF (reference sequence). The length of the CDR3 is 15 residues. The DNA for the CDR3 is TGTGCCACCAGCAGGGGACAGGGGGGTACGAATGAGCAGTTCTTC. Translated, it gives CATSRGQGGTNEQFF.

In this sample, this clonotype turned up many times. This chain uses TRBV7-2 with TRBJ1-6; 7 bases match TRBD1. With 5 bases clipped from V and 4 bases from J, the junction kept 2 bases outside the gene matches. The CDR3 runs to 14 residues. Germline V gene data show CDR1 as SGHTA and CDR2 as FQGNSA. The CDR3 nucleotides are TGTGCCAGCAGCGAGGGACAGTATAATTCACCCCTCCACTTT. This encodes CASSEGQYNSPLHF.

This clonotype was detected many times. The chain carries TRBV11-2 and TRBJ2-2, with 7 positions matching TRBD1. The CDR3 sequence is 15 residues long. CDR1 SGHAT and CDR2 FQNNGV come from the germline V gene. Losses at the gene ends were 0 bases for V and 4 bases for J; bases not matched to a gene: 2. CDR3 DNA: TGTGCCAGCAGCTTAGAGGCAGGGGGCACCGGGGAGCTGTTTTTT. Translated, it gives CASSLEAGGTGELFF.

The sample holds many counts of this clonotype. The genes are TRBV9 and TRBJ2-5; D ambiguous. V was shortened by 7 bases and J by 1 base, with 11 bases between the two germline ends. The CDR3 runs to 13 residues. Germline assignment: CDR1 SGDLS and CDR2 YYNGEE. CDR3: CASSPLGQETQYF. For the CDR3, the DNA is TGTGCCAGCTCGCCGCTTGGCCAAGAGACCCAGTACTTC.

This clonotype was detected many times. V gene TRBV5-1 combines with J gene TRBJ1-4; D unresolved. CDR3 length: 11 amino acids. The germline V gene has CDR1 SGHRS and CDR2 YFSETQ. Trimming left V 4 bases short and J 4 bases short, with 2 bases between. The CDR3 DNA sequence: TGCGCCAGCAGCCTTAATGAAAAACTGTTTTTT. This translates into CASSLNEKLFF.

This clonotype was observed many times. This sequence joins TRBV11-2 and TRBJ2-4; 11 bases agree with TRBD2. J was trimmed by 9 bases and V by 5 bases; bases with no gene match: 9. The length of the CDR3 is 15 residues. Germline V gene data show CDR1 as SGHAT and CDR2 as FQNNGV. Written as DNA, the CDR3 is TGTGCCAGCAGCGAAAATAGCGGGGGGGTCGGCATTCAGTACTTC. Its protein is CASSENSGGVGIQYF.